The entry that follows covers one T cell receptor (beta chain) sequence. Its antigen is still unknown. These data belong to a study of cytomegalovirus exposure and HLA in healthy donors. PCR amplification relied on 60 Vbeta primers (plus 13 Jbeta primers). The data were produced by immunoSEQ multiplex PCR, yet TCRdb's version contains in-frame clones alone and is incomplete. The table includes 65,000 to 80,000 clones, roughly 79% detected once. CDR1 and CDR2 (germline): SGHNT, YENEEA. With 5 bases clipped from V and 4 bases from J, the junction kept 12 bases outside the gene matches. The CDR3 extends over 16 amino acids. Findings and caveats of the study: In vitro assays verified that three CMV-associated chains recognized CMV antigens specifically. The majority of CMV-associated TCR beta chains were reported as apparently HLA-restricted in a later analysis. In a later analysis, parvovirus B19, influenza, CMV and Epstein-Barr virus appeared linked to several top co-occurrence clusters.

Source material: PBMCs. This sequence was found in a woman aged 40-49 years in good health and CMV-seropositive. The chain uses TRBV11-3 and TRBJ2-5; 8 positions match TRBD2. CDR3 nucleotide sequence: TGTGCCAGCAGCCTGGACTCCCGGGGGGGACGAGAGACCCAGTACTTC. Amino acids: CASSLDSRGGRETQYF. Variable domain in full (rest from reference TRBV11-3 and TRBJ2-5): EAGVVQSPRYKIIEKKQPVAFWCNPISGHNTLYWYLQNLGQGPELLIRYENEEAVDDSQLPKDRFSAERLKGVDSTLKIQPAELGDSAVYLCASSLDSRGGRETQYFGPGTRLLVL.